Each of the 27 T cell receptor beta chains below was sequenced from the same sample in a study of shared clonotypes between healthy human individuals. Only in-frame clones appear in the TCRdb table, and some are missing; sequencing was by immunoSEQ multiplex PCR. The data contain approximately 1.4 million clones, 98% of them singletons. Sequencing was carried out using naive CD4+ T cells sorted from blood. Described subset: CD45RA+ positively selected. Receptors originate from a young man in good health.

This chain joins TRBV4-1 and TRBJ2-3; 10 nucleotides line up with TRBD2. The V gene's germline CDR1 is MGHRA and CDR2 YSYEKL. The length of the CDR3 is 19 residues. Losses at the gene ends were 0 bases for V and 3 bases for J; bases not matched to a gene: 12. Here the CDR3 reads CASSQDSSLLAGVTDTQYF. As DNA, the CDR3 is TGCGCCAGCAGCCAAGATTCCTCCCTCCTAGCGGGGGTGACAGATACGCAGTATTTT.

The chain joins TRBV6-1 to TRBJ2-7; D possibly uses TRBD1 or TRBD2 (5 bases each). This CDR3 spans 17 amino acids. CDR1 and CDR2 (germline): MNHNS, SASEGT. Trimming pared 2 bases from V and 2 bases from J, leaving 19 bases between. The CDR3 region has the DNA TGTGCCAGCAGTGAAAGACTTTACGGGACCGGTACCTACGAGCAGTACTTC. It encodes CASSERLYGTGTYEQYF.

The chain is built from TRBV28 and TRBJ1-3; D unclear. Trimming stripped 10 bases from V and 8 bases from J, with 18 bases between. Germline loops: CDR1 MDHEN, CDR2 SYDVKM. CDR3 length equals 13 residues. In DNA form, the CDR3 reads TGTGCCACAAATAATGCGGGATTGGACACCATATATTTT. Translating gives CATNNAGLDTIYF.

The chain links TRBV6-1 to TRBJ1-2, with TRBD1 identical over 11 bases. CDR1 and CDR2 from the germline V gene are MNHNS and SASEGT. The CDR3 loop spans 15 amino acids. The V gene end was trimmed by 6 bases and the J gene end by 4 bases; junction bases not matched to a gene: 7. The CDR3 protein is CASRPTGTGGYGYTF. The CDR3 DNA sequence: TGTGCCAGCAGACCGACCGGGACAGGGGGCTATGGCTACACCTTC.

The rearrangement links TRBV4-3 to TRBJ1-5; tentatively, D is TRBD1 (5 bases). Trimming shortened V by 0 bases and J by 6 bases, and 12 bases separated the two germline ends. This CDR3 spans 15 amino acids. Germline assignment: CDR1 LGHNA and CDR2 YSLEER. The CDR3 loop reads CASSQEGRAGQPQHF. CDR3 bases: TGCGCCAGCAGCCAAGAGGGGCGGGCGGGTCAGCCCCAGCATTTT.

As to this clone: This CDR3 is also generated by other DNA sequences in the sample. The genes are TRBV18 and TRBJ2-2, with unresolved D. Germline lookup yields CDR1 KGHSH and CDR2 LQKENI. This CDR3 has 15 amino acids. Trimming left V 1 base short and J 2 bases short, with 8 bases between. As DNA, the CDR3 is TGTGCCAGCTCACCACGGGCCACCAACACCGGGGAGCTGTTTTTT. Translation: CASSPRATNTGELFF.

The chain combines TRBV29-1 with TRBJ2-2; D is ambiguous. V was cut by 1 base and J by 0 bases, with 6 bases left in between. The CDR3 length is 14 residues. Looked up from germline, CDR1 is SQVTM and CDR2 is ANQGSEA. CDR3 nucleotide sequence: TGCAGCGTTGAAGGGCAGACGAACACCGGGGAGCTGTTTTTT. Its protein is CSVEGQTNTGELFF.

The chain is built from TRBV5-8 and TRBJ1-1; 7 bases fit TRBD1. Germline loops: CDR1 SGHTS, CDR2 YDEGEE. This CDR3 spans 13 amino acids. Unmatched junction bases numbered 2, after V lost 3 bases and J lost 3 bases. In DNA, the CDR3 is TGTGCCAGCAGCTGGGACAGATACACTGAAGCTTTCTTT. Protein product: CASSWDRYTEAFF.

V and J are TRBV5-1 and TRBJ2-5, with D possibly TRBD2 on 6 matching bases. CDR1 is SGHRS, CDR2 YFSETQ, per germline. The CDR3 is 11 amino acids. Trimming stripped 4 bases from V and 11 bases from J, with 12 bases between. CDR3 sequence: CASSAGFWQYF. CDR3 nucleotides: TGCGCCAGCAGCGCGGGGTTTTGGCAGTACTTC.

V usage is TRBV2 and J usage is TRBJ1-2, with D uncertain. CDR1 SNHLY and CDR2 FYNNEI come from the germline V gene. Trimming took 2 bases from V and 8 from J, leaving 15 bases between them. The CDR3 consists of 14 residues. CDR3 protein: CASSEQLRKAGYTF. For the CDR3, the DNA is TGTGCCAGCAGTGAACAGTTAAGGAAAGCCGGCTACACCTTC. The complete variable domain, with remaining parts taken from reference TRBV2 and TRBJ1-2, reads EPEVTQTPSHQVTQMGQEVILRCVPISNHLYFYWYRQILGQKVEFLVSFYNNEISEKSEIFDDQFSVERPDGSNFTLKIRSTKLEDSAMYFCASSEQLRKAGYTFGSGTRLTVV.

The chain has TRBV6-5 and TRBJ2-7; D ambiguous. Trimming left V 2 bases short and J 0 bases short, with 8 bases between. Germline values: CDR1 MNHEY, CDR2 SVGAGI. There are 14 residues in the CDR3. This CDR3 reads CASSYVPLSYEQYF. The CDR3 DNA follows: TGTGCCAGCAGTTACGTACCACTCTCCTACGAGCAGTACTTC.

The J gene is TRBJ1-2, the V gene TRBV28, with 8 bases fitting TRBD1. V was clipped by 7 bases and J by 2 bases; unmatched bases: 6. The CDR3 spans 14 residues. CDR1 and CDR2 (germline): MDHEN, SYDVKM. The CDR3 reads CASTGQGLNYGYTF. CDR3 sequence (DNA): TGTGCCAGCACCGGACAGGGCTTAAACTATGGCTACACCTTC.

This chain uses TRBV29-1 with TRBJ2-5, with D perhaps assigned TRBD1 or TRBD2 (5 bases each). The V gene's germline CDR1 is SQVTM and CDR2 ANQGSEA. V was trimmed by 3 bases and J by 5 bases, leaving 10 bases between them. The CDR3 runs 12 residues. The CDR3, as DNA: TGCAGCGTTGAGTGGGGCGGGGAGACCCAGTACTTC. This translates into CSVEWGGETQYF.

V and J are TRBV7-2 and TRBJ2-2; no firm D call. Germline V gene lookup returns CDR1 SGHTA and CDR2 FQGNSA. V lost 4 bases and J lost 9, with 15 bases in between. The CDR3 has 14 residues. In nucleotides, the CDR3 is TGTGCCAGCAGCTCCCCCCCGGGTCCGCGGGAGCTGTTTTTT. Translating it yields CASSSPPGPRELFF.

The chain combines TRBV18 with TRBJ2-1, with 12 positions matching TRBD2. The length of the CDR3 is 16 residues. Germline lookup yields CDR1 KGHSH and CDR2 LQKENI. V dropped 2 bases and J dropped 8; count of bases not matched to a gene: 7. The CDR3 region is CASSPTTSGRTDEQFF. The CDR3 DNA reads TGTGCCAGCTCACCAACTACTAGCGGGAGGACGGATGAGCAGTTCTTC. Filled out from reference TRBV18 and TRBJ2-1, the complete variable domain reads NAGVMQNPRHLVRRRGQEARLRCSPMKGHSHVYWYRQLPEEGLKFMVYLQKENIIDESGMPKERFSAEFPKEGPSILRIQQVVRGDSAAYFCASSPTTSGRTDEQFFGPGTRLTVL.

This clone has just one count. The rearrangement links TRBV9 to TRBJ1-3; D is possibly TRBD1 (5 bases). This CDR3 is built from 16 residues. Per the germline V gene, CDR1 is SGDLS and CDR2 is YYNGEE. V lost 4 bases and J 5 bases, leaving 19 bases between the germline ends. CDR3 amino acids: CASSPPTEGWRNTIYF. Here the CDR3 DNA reads TGTGCCAGCAGCCCCCCGACAGAGGGCTGGAGAAACACCATATATTTT.

This chain links TRBV11-3 with TRBJ2-1; 14 nucleotides match TRBD2. The CDR3 totals 19 residues. The junction had 14 bases not matched to a gene; V was cut back by 5 bases and J by 5 bases. Looked up from germline, CDR1 is SGHNT and CDR2 is YENEEA. CDR3 amino acids: CASSPRGGTSGSWDNEQFF. CDR3 DNA: TGTGCCAGCAGCCCCAGGGGCGGGACTAGCGGGAGTTGGGACAATGAGCAGTTCTTC.

The chain has TRBV7-9 and TRBJ1-1, with D maybe TRBD1 (5 bases). CDR3 length: 14 amino acids. Trimming cost V 0 bases and J 10 bases, with 15 bases left between them. Germline loops: CDR1 SEHNR, CDR2 FQNEAQ (reference sequence). The CDR3 spells CASSLAGGGHSAFF. CDR3 in DNA: TGTGCCAGCAGCTTAGCGGGGGGAGGGCATTCAGCTTTCTTT.

This clone was counted a single time. This sequence joins TRBV6-6 and TRBJ2-3; D is unclear. V dropped 2 bases and J dropped 5 bases, with 5 bases sitting between them. Germline values: CDR1 MNHNY, CDR2 SVGAGI (reference sequence). The CDR3 consists of 12 residues. The CDR3 DNA reads TGTGCCAGCAGTTACGTTGGAGATACGCAGTATTTT. As protein: CASSYVGDTQYF.

The gene calls are TRBV5-1 and TRBJ2-2; D is possibly TRBD1 (5 bases). CDR3 length: 16 amino acids. Germline V CDR1 and CDR2: SGHRS, YFSETQ. Trimming left V 4 bases short and J 4 bases short, with 17 bases between. The CDR3 loop reads CASSPPQGSTTGELFF. CDR3 nucleotide sequence: TGCGCCAGCAGCCCGCCCCAGGGATCGACCACCGGGGAGCTGTTTTTT.

V and J are TRBV7-9 and TRBJ2-1, with 15 bases matching TRBD2. V gave up 5 bases and J gave up 8 bases; unmatched junction bases: 10. CDR1 is SEHNR, CDR2 FQNEAQ, per germline (reference sequence). The CDR3 consists of 17 residues. CDR3 sequence reads: CASSIWTSGRAGDEQFF. CDR3 coding DNA: TGTGCCAGCAGCATATGGACTAGCGGGAGGGCCGGGGATGAGCAGTTCTTC.

CDR3 coding DNA: TGTGCCAGCAGCCAAGATTTTTACAACAATGAGCAGTTCTTC. The encoded protein is CASSQDFYNNEQFF. The chain employs TRBV14 and TRBJ2-1; D remains ambiguous. The V gene lost 0 bases and the J gene lost 5 bases, with 8 bases spanning the gap. CDR1 is SGHDN, CDR2 FVKESK, per germline. This CDR3 comprises 14 residues.

This clone has just one count. This sequence joins TRBV7-2 and TRBJ2-1, with no clear D. The CDR3 is 12 residues long. V dropped 5 bases and J dropped 7 bases, with 9 bases sitting between them. Germline loops: CDR1 SGHTA, CDR2 FQGNSA. DNA of the CDR3: TGTGCCAGCAGCCCCTCCAATAATGAGCAGTTCTTC. Protein: CASSPSNNEQFF.

J is TRBJ2-1 and V is TRBV27, with D maybe TRBD2 (5 bases). This CDR3 contains 13 residues. The germline CDR1 and CDR2 sequences are MNHEY and SMNVEV (reference sequence). The germline V and J ends were trimmed by 2 bases and 9 bases, with 11 bases remaining between them. The CDR3 is CASSLPLSGEQFF. In DNA form, the CDR3 reads TGTGCCAGCAGTTTACCCCTCAGCGGTGAGCAGTTCTTC.

This chain joins TRBV6-5 and TRBJ1-1; D is unresolved. Germline assignment: CDR1 MNHEY and CDR2 SVGAGI. The CDR3 sequence is 14 residues long. V dropped 6 bases and J dropped 1 base, with 12 bases sitting between them. CDR3 coding DNA: TGTGCCAGCAGCCCCTCCGGTAGGAACACTGAAGCTTTCTTT. The encoded protein is CASSPSGRNTEAFF.

The chain carries TRBV19 and TRBJ2-1, with 7 bases fitting TRBD2. Germline assignment: CDR1 LNHDA and CDR2 SQIVND (reference sequence). V was clipped by 6 bases and J by 0 bases; unmatched bases: 8. The CDR3 consists of 16 residues. In DNA form, the CDR3 reads TGTGCCAGTAGAACCTCCGCTAGCGGCTCCTACAATGAGCAGTTCTTC. It specifies CASRTSASGSYNEQFF.

The rearrangement links TRBV7-3 to TRBJ2-1; 10 nucleotides align to TRBD2. V was clipped by 4 bases and J by 6 bases; unmatched bases: 18. There are 19 residues in the CDR3. Germline CDR1 is SGHTA and CDR2 is FQGTGA. CDR3 amino acids: CASSSLRRTSGKVANEQFF. The CDR3 nucleotides are TGTGCCAGCAGCTCCCTTAGGCGTACTAGCGGGAAGGTGGCCAATGAGCAGTTCTTC.